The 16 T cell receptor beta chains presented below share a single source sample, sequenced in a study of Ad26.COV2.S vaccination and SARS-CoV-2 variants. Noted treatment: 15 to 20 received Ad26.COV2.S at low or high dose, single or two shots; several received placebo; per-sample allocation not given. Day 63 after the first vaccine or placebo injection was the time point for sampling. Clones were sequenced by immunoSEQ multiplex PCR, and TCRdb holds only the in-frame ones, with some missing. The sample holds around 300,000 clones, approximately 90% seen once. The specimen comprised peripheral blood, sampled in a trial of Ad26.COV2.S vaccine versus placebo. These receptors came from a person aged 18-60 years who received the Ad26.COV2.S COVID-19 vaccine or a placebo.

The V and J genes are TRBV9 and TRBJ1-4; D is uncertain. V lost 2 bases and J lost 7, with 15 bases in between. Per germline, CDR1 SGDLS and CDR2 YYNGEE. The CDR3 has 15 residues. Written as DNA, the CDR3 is TGTGCCAGCAGCGTGTCAAGCACACTGGGTGAAAAACTGTTTTTT. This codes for CASSVSSTLGEKLFF.

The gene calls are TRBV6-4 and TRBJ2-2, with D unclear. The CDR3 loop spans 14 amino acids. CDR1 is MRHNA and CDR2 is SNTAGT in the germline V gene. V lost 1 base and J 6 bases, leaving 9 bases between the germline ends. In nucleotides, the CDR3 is TGTGCCAGCAGTGACTTTAGGGATTCCGGGGAGCTGTTTTTT. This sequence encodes CASSDFRDSGELFF.

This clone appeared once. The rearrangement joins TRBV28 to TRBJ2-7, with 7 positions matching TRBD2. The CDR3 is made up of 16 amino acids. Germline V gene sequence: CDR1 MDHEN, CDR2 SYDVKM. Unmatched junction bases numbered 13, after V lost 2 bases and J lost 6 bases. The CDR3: CASSLSGGSRVSEQYF. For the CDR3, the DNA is TGTGCCAGCAGTTTAAGTGGCGGGAGCAGGGTGAGCGAGCAGTACTTC.

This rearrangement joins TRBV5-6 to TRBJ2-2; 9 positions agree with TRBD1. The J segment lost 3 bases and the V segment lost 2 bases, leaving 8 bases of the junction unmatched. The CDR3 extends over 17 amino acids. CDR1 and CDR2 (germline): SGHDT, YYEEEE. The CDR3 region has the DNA TGTGCCAGCAGCTTTTGGACAGGGGCGATTTACACCGGGGAGCTGTTTTTT. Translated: CASSFWTGAIYTGELFF.

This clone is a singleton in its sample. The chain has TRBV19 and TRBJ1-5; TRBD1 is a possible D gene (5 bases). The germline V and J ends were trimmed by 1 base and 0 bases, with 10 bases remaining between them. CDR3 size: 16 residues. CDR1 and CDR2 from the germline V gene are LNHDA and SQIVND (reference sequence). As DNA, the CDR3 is TGTGCCAGTAGTATAGGGGGCTCCAGTAGCAATCAGCCCCAGCATTTT. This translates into CASSIGGSSSNQPQHF.

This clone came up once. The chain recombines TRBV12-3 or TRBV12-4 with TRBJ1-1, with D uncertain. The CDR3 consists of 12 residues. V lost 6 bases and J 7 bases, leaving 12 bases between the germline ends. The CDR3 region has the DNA TGTGCCAGCAGGCTCAGTTTGGGTGAAGCTTTCTTT. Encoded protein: CASRLSLGEAFF.

Here the CDR3 DNA reads TGTGCCAGCAGGGGGACAGGGAAAGAGACCCAGTACTTC. It translates to CASRGTGKETQYF. V gene TRBV27 combines with J gene TRBJ2-5; TRBD1 matches at 9 bases. J gave up 3 bases and V 6 bases, and 2 bases lay outside the gene matches. There are 13 residues in the CDR3. Germline-derived CDR1 and CDR2 are MNHEY and SMNVEV (reference sequence).

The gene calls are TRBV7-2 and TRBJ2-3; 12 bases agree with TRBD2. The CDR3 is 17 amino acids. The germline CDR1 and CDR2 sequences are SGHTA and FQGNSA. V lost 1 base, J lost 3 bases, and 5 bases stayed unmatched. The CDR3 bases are TGTGCCAGCAGCTTAGGAAGCGGACTAGCGGGGACAGATACGCAGTATTTT. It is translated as CASSLGSGLAGTDTQYF.

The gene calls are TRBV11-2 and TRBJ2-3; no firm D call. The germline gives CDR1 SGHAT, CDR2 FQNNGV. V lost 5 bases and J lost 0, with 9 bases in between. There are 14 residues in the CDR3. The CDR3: CASSVGRSTDTQYF. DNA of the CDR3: TGTGCCAGCAGCGTGGGAAGAAGCACAGATACGCAGTATTTT.

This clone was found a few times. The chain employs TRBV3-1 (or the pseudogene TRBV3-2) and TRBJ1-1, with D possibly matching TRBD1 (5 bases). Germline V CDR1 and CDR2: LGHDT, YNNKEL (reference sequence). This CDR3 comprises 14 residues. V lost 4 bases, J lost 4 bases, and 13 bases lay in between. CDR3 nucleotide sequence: TGTGCCAGCAGCCCACAGGCGCTGAGCACTGAAGCTTTCTTT. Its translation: CASSPQALSTEAFF.

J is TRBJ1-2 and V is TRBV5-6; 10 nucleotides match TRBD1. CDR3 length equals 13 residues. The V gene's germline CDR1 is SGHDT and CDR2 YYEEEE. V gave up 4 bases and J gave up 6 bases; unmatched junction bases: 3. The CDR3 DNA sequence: TGTGCCAGCAGCACGGGACAGGGGAATGGCTACACCTTC. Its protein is CASSTGQGNGYTF.

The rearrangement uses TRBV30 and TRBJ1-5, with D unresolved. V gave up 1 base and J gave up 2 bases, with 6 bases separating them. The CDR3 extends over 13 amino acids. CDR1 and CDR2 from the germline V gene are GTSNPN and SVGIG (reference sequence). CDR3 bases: TGTGCCTGGAGTGGGGCCGGCAATCAGCCCCAGCATTTT. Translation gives CAWSGAGNQPQHF.

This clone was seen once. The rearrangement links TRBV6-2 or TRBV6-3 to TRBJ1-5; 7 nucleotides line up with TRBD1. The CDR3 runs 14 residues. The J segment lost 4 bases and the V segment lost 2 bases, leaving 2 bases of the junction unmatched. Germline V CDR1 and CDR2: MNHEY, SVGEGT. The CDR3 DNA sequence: TGTGCCAGCAGTTACCGACAGGGAAATCAGCCCCAGCATTTT. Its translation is CASSYRQGNQPQHF.

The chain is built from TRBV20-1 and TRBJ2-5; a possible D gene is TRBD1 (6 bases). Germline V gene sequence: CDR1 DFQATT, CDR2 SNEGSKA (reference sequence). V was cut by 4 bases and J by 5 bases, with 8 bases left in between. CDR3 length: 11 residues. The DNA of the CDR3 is TGCAGTGCTATTACAGGGGAGACCCAGTACTTC. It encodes CSAITGETQYF.

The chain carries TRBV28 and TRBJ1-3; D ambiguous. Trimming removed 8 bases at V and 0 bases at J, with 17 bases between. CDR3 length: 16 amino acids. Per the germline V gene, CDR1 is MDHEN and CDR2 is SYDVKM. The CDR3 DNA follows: TGTGCCAGCTTAAAGGTGGGGTTTAGCTCTGGAAACACCATATATTTT. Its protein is CASLKVGFSSGNTIYF.

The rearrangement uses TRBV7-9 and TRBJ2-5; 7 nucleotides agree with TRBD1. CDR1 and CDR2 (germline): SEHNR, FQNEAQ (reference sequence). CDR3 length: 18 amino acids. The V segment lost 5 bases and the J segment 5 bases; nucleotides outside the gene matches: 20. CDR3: CASSHVGREQGLRETQYF. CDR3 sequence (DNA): TGTGCCAGCAGCCACGTAGGCCGGGAACAGGGGCTGCGGGAGACCCAGTACTTC.